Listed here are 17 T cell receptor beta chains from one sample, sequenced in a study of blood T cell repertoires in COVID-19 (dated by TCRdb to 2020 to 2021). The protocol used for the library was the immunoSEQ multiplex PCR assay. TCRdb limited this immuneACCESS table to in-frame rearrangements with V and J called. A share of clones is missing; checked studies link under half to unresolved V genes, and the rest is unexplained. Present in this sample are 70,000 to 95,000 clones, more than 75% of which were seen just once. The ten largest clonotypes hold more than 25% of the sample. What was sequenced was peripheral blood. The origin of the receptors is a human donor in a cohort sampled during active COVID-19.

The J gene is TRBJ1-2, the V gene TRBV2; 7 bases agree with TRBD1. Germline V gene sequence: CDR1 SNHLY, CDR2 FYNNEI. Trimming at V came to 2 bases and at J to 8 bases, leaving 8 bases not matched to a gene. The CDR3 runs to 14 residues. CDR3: CASSERTGAMGYTF. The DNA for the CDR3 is TGTGCCAGCAGTGAAAGAACAGGGGCAATGGGCTACACCTTC.

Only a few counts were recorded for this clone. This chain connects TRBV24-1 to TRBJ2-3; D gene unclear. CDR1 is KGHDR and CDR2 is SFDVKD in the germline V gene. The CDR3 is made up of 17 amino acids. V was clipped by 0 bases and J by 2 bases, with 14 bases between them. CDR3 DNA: TGTGCCACCAGTGATTTGACAGAGTTTCTATCCACAGATACGCAGTATTTT. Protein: CATSDLTEFLSTDTQYF.

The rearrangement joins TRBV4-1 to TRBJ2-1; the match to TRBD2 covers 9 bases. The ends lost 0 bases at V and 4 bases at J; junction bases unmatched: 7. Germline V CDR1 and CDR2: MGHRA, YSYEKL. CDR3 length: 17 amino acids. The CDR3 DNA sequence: TGCGCCAGCAGCCAAGAGCAAGCGGGGGGTTTTTACAATGAGCAGTTCTTC. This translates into CASSQEQAGGFYNEQFF.

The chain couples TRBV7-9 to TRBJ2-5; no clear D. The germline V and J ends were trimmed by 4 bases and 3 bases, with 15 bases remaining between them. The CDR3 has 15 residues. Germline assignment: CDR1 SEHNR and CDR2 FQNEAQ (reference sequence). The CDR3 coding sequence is TGTGCCAGCAGCTCGTCCGTCGCGCGGAAAGAGACCCAGTACTTC. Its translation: CASSSSVARKETQYF.

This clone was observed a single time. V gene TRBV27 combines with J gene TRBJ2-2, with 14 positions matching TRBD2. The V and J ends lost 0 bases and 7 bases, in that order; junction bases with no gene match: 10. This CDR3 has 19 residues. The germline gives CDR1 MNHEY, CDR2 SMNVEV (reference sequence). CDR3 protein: CASSLSVPGLAGEDGELFF. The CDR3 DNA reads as TGTGCCAGCAGTTTATCGGTCCCGGGACTAGCGGGAGAGGACGGGGAGCTGTTTTTT.

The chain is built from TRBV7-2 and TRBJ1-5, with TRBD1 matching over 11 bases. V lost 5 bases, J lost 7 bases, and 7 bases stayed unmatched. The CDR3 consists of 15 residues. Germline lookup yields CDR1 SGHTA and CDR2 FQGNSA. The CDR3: CASSPGQGGWQPQHF. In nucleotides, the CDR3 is TGTGCCAGCAGCCCGGGACAGGGGGGTTGGCAGCCCCAGCATTTT.

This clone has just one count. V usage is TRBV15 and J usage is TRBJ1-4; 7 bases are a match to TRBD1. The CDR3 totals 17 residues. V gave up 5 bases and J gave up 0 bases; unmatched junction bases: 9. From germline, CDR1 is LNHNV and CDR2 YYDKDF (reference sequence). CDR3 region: CATSVGQPVATNEKLFF. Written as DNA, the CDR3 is TGTGCCACCAGCGTGGGACAGCCTGTTGCAACTAATGAAAAACTGTTTTTT.

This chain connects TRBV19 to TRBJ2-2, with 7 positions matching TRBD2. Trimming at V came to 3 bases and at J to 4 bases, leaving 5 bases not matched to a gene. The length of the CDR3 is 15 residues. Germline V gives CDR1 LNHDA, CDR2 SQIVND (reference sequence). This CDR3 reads CASSIQGGSTGELFF. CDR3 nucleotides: TGTGCCAGTAGTATCCAGGGAGGGTCCACCGGGGAGCTGTTTTTT.

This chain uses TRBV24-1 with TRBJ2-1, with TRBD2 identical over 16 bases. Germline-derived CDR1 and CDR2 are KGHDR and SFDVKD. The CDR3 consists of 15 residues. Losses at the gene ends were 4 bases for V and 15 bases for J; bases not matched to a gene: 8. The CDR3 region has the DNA TGTGCCACCAGTGACCCGGGACTAGCGGGGGGGCGGCTGTTCTTC. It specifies CATSDPGLAGGRLFF.

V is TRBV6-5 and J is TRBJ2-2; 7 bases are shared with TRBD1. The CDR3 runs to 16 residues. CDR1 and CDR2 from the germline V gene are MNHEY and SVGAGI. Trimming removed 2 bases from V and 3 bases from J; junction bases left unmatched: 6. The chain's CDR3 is CASSYAAGGDTGELFF. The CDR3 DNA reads TGTGCCAGCAGTTACGCTGCAGGGGGAGACACCGGGGAGCTGTTTTTT.

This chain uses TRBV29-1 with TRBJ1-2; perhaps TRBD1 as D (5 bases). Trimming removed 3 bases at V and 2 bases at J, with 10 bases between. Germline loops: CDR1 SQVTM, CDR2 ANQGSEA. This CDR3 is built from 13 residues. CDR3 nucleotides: TGCAGCGTTGATAGGGGCGGAAACTATGGCTACACCTTC. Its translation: CSVDRGGNYGYTF.

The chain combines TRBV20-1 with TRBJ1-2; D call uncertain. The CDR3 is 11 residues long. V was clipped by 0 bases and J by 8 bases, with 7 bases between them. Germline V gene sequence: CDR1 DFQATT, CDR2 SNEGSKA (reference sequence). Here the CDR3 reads CSARERVGYTF. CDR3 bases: TGCAGTGCTAGAGAGAGGGTCGGCTACACCTTC.

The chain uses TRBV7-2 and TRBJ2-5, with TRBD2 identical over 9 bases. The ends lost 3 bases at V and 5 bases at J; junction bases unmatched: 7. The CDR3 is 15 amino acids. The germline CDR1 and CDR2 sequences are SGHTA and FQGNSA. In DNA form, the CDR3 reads TGTGCCAGCAGCTTTCCGACTAGCGGTGGGGAGACCCAGTACTTC. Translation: CASSFPTSGGETQYF. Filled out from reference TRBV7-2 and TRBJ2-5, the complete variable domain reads GAGVSQSPSNKVTEKGKDVELRCDPISGHTALYWYRQSLGQGLEFLIYFQGNSAPDKSGLPSDRFSAERTGGSVSTLTIQRTQQEDSAVYLCASSFPTSGGETQYFGPGTRLLVL.

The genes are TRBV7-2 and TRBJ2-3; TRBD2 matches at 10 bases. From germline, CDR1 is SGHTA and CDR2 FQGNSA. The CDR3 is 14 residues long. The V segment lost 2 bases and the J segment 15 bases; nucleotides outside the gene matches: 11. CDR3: CASSLNERGGGKYF. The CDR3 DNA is TGTGCCAGCAGCTTAAATGAGCGGGGGGGCGGGAAATATTTT.

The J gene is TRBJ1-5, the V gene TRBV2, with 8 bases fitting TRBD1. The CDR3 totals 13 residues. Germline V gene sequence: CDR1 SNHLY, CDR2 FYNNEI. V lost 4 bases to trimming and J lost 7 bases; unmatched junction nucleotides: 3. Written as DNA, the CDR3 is TGTGCCAGCAGTGTGGACAGGGACCAGCCCCAGCATTTT. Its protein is CASSVDRDQPQHF.

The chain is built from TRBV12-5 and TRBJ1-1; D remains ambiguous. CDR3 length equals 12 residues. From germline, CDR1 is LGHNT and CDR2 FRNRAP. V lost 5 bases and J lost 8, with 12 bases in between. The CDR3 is CASGPSTREAFF. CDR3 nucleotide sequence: TGTGCTAGTGGTCCATCCACCCGGGAAGCTTTCTTT.

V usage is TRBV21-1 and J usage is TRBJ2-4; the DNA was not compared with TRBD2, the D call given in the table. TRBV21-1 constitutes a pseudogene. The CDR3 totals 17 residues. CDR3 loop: CASSKEGHRLNKNIQYF. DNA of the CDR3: TGTGCCAGCAGCAAAGAAGGGCACCGACTAAACAAAAACATTCAGTACTTC.